Below are 16 T cell receptor beta chains sequenced from a single sample in a study of OX40 agonist ivuxolimab in advanced cancers. The method was immunoSEQ multiplex PCR; TCRdb's version includes in-frame clones alone and lacks a portion of them. The sample lists 42,000 or so clones, approximately 86% occurring once. The sequencing used CD4+ or CD8+ T cells sorted from blood, collected in a trial of the OX40 agonist ivuxolimab. The receptors derive from an adult with an advanced solid tumor such as melanoma, head and neck, liver or kidney cancer.

This clone came up once. The chain couples TRBV5-4 to TRBJ2-7, with TRBD2 matching 10 bases. Per germline, CDR1 SGHNT and CDR2 YYREEE (reference sequence). The CDR3 contains 16 residues. V was pared by 4 bases and J by 0 bases, with 7 bases of the junction left unmatched. CDR3 sequence (DNA): TGTGCCAGCAGCCTGGGGACTAGCGCCTTCTCCTACGAGCAGTACTTC. It specifies CASSLGTSAFSYEQYF.

J is TRBJ2-7 and V is TRBV4-1; 7 positions match TRBD2. This CDR3 spans 14 amino acids. With 3 bases clipped from V and 6 bases from J, the junction kept 8 bases outside the gene matches. Germline V gene sequence: CDR1 MGHRA, CDR2 YSYEKL. The CDR3 is CASSQGGSTVEQYF. CDR3 bases: TGCGCCAGCAGCCAGGGGGGGAGCACCGTCGAGCAGTACTTC.

This sequence joins TRBV4-3 and TRBJ2-1, with D unclear. The germline CDR1 and CDR2 sequences are LGHNA and YSLEER. Trimming shortened V by 3 bases and J by 7 bases, and 10 bases separated the two germline ends. CDR3 size: 13 residues. The DNA for the CDR3 is TGCGCCAGCAGCCAGGTCGTTCCGAATGAGCAGTTCTTC. Protein sequence: CASSQVVPNEQFF.

The chain joins TRBV5-1 to TRBJ2-7, with D perhaps matching TRBD1 or TRBD2 (5 bases each). CDR1 is SGHRS, CDR2 YFSETQ, per germline. This CDR3 comprises 15 residues. The V and J ends lost 0 bases and 0 bases respectively, with 10 bases between them. CDR3 protein: CASSLGWGNSYEQYF. CDR3 nucleotide sequence: TGCGCCAGCAGCTTGGGCTGGGGGAACTCCTACGAGCAGTACTTC. Full variable domain (rest looked up from reference TRBV5-1 and TRBJ2-7): KAGVTQTPRYLIKTRGQQVTLSCSPISGHRSVSWYQQTPGQGLQFLFEYFSETQRNKGNFPGRFSGRQFSNSRSEMNVSTLELGDSALYLCASSLGWGNSYEQYFGPGTRLTVT.

This clone was found a few times. The gene calls are TRBV19 and TRBJ1-5; no reliable D call. V was pared by 7 bases and J by 4 bases, with 17 bases between. The germline gives CDR1 LNHDA, CDR2 SQIVND (reference sequence). This CDR3 is built from 15 residues. Written as DNA, the CDR3 is TGTGCCAGTATATCTGGGATTGGCGCAAATCAGCCCCAGCATTTT. Translated: CASISGIGANQPQHF.

V and J are TRBV10-2 and TRBJ2-3, with 12 bases lining up with TRBD2. V trimming: 6 bases; J trimming: 0 bases; junction bases outside the gene matches: 4. Germline assignment: CDR1 WSHSY and CDR2 SAAADI. This CDR3 comprises 16 residues. The CDR3 sequence: CASRTSGGSSTDTQYF. The CDR3 nucleotides are TGCGCCAGCAGGACTAGCGGGGGATCAAGCACAGATACGCAGTATTTT.

The chain couples TRBV7-6 to TRBJ2-2; the D gene is possibly TRBD2 (5 bases). CDR1 is SGHVS and CDR2 is FNYEAQ in the germline V gene. V gave up 6 bases and J gave up 2 bases, with 13 bases separating them. CDR3 length equals 15 residues. CDR3 protein: CASSTGNYNTGELFF. In DNA, the CDR3 is TGTGCCAGCAGTACCGGGAATTATAACACCGGGGAGCTGTTTTTT.

The chain has TRBV2 and TRBJ1-1, with TRBD1 as a possible D gene (5 bases). Germline CDR1 is SNHLY and CDR2 is FYNNEI. CDR3 length equals 13 residues. V was cut by 6 bases and J by 3 bases, with 11 bases left in between. The CDR3, as DNA: TGTGCCAGCAGACACCGGGGCGACACTGAAGCTTTCTTT. Its translation is CASRHRGDTEAFF.

This rearrangement joins TRBV2 to TRBJ1-2; TRBD1 is a possible D gene (6 bases). Germline V gene lookup returns CDR1 SNHLY and CDR2 FYNNEI. There are 14 residues in the CDR3. V lost 8 bases and J 2 bases, leaving 15 bases between the germline ends. CDR3 sequence reads: CASEMDSPNYGYTF. The CDR3 DNA follows: TGTGCCAGCGAGATGGACAGCCCCAACTATGGCTACACCTTC.

This sequence joins TRBV14 and TRBJ2-1; TRBD2 aligns across 10 bases. CDR3 size: 16 residues. V trimming: 4 bases; J trimming: 4 bases; junction bases outside the gene matches: 7. Germline loops: CDR1 SGHDN, CDR2 FVKESK. The CDR3 DNA reads TGTGCCAGCAGCCCCCTACTAGCGGGACTATACAATGAGCAGTTCTTC. It encodes CASSPLLAGLYNEQFF.

This rearrangement joins TRBV6-1 to TRBJ2-4, with D possibly TRBD1 on 6 matching bases. Germline values: CDR1 MNHNS, CDR2 SASEGT. The CDR3 is 16 residues long. Trimming removed 4 bases from V and 0 bases from J, with 13 bases in between. The CDR3 is CASSAGQTLAKNIQYF. CDR3 nucleotide sequence: TGTGCCAGCAGTGCCGGACAGACACTAGCCAAAAACATTCAGTACTTC.

The gene calls are TRBV5-6 and TRBJ1-5, with D hard to call. Germline V CDR1 and CDR2: SGHDT, YYEEEE. This CDR3 is 13 amino acids long. V was trimmed by 0 bases and J by 3 bases, leaving 4 bases between them. The CDR3 loop is CASSLGYNQPQHF. Written as DNA, the CDR3 is TGTGCCAGCAGCTTGGGGTACAATCAGCCCCAGCATTTT.

The V and J genes are TRBV19 and TRBJ1-1; D call uncertain. Germline V gene lookup returns CDR1 LNHDA and CDR2 SQIVND (reference sequence). The CDR3 sequence is 14 residues long. The ends were cut back, 3 bases at V and 4 bases at J, with 12 bases in the middle. Written as DNA, the CDR3 is TGTGCCAGTAGTATGTTCGGGGAGGCCACTGAAGCTTTCTTT. This translates into CASSMFGEATEAFF.

The chain carries TRBV30 and TRBJ1-5; D is unclear. The CDR3 loop spans 12 amino acids. Germline assignment: CDR1 GTSNPN and CDR2 SVGIG (reference sequence). The V end was cut by 7 bases, the J end by 6 bases, with 13 bases between. The CDR3 sequence is CASHWGGQPQHF. The CDR3 DNA sequence: TGTGCCTCGCATTGGGGAGGTCAGCCCCAGCATTTT. The variable domain in full, completed from reference TRBV30 and TRBJ1-5, reads SQTIHQWPATLVQPVGSPLSLECTVEGTSNPNLYWYRQAAGRGLQLLFYSVGIGQISSEVPQNLSASRPQDRQFILSSKKLLLSDSGFYLCASHWGGQPQHFGDGTRLSIL.

This clone occurred a few times. The chain uses TRBV19 and TRBJ1-1; 9 bases match TRBD1. V dropped 2 bases and J dropped 3; count of bases not matched to a gene: 16. CDR3 length: 19 amino acids. Per the germline V gene, CDR1 is LNHDA and CDR2 is SQIVND (reference sequence). The CDR3 coding sequence is TGTGCCAGTAGTATAATATCCGGGACAGGGATACTTGGGGACACTGAAGCTTTCTTT. Translation gives CASSIISGTGILGDTEAFF. The full variable domain, with the rest looked up from reference TRBV19 and TRBJ1-1, is DGGITQSPKYLFRKEGQNVTLSCEQNLNHDAMYWYRQDPGQGLRLIYYSQIVNDFQKGDIAEGYSVSREKKESFPLTVTSAQKNPTAFYLCASSIISGTGILGDTEAFFGQGTRLTVV.

The V gene is TRBV5-1, the J gene TRBJ1-1, with D tentatively TRBD1 (6 bases). The germline CDR1 and CDR2 sequences are SGHRS and YFSETQ. The V end was cut by 0 bases, the J end by 4 bases, with 10 bases between. This CDR3 is built from 14 residues. The chain's CDR3 is CASSLAGVSTEAFF. CDR3 nucleotide sequence: TGCGCCAGCAGCTTGGCAGGGGTGAGCACTGAAGCTTTCTTT.